Below are 18 T cell receptor beta chains sequenced from a single sample in a study of blood T cell repertoires in COVID-19. Repertoires were generated with immunoSEQ multiplex PCR, while TCRdb's copy carries only in-frame clones and drops some. The profile shows tens of thousands of clones, roughly 90% of them singletons. Specimen: peripheral blood. All receptors come from a woman of 80 years or more with acute or convalescent COVID-19.

The chain links TRBV6-5 to TRBJ1-2; no firm D call. CDR1 MNHEY and CDR2 SVGAGI come from the germline V gene. This CDR3 has 13 amino acids. V shed 6 bases and J shed 4 bases, with 12 bases lying between them. DNA for the CDR3: TGTGCCAGCAGCGTCGGGAGAGTCTATGGCTACACCTTC. This encodes CASSVGRVYGYTF.

The J gene is TRBJ2-1, the V gene TRBV6-5; the D gene is possibly TRBD1 (6 bases). Trimming removed 4 bases at V and 7 bases at J, with 17 bases between. Germline assignment: CDR1 MNHEY and CDR2 SVGAGI. The CDR3 consists of 15 residues. CDR3 sequence: CASSSDRTGQNEQFF. The CDR3 DNA is TGTGCCAGCAGTTCGGACCGGACGGGACAAAATGAGCAGTTCTTC.

This clone was recorded once. V usage is TRBV4-3 and J usage is TRBJ1-1; tentative D call: TRBD1 (6 bases). This CDR3 region has 15 residues. Germline V CDR1 and CDR2: LGHNA, YSLEER. Trimming took off 1 base at V and 1 base at J, with 10 bases between the two ends. As DNA, the CDR3 is TGCGCCAGCAGCCAAGGGGGGGGCAGGAACACTGAAGCTTTCTTT. It is translated as CASSQGGGRNTEAFF.

V is TRBV27 and J is TRBJ2-1, with unresolved D. Germline-derived CDR1 and CDR2 are MNHEY and SMNVEV (reference sequence). V lost 5 bases and J 5 bases, leaving 22 bases between the germline ends. CDR3 length equals 17 residues. Here the CDR3 reads CASSPSTVRIQNNEQFF. The CDR3 nucleotides read TGTGCCAGCAGTCCCTCGACTGTCCGCATTCAAAACAATGAGCAGTTCTTC.

The rearrangement links TRBV2 to TRBJ1-1; D remains ambiguous. Trimming took 1 base from V and 5 from J, leaving 11 bases between them. Germline assignment: CDR1 SNHLY and CDR2 FYNNEI. The CDR3 length is 14 residues. In DNA form, the CDR3 reads TGTGCCAGCAGTGAAGGGCTGTCGGGGACTGAAGCTTTCTTT. Translating it yields CASSEGLSGTEAFF. Filled out from reference TRBV2 and TRBJ1-1, the complete variable domain reads EPEVTQTPSHQVTQMGQEVILRCVPISNHLYFYWYRQILGQKVEFLVSFYNNEISEKSEIFDDQFSVERPDGSNFTLKIRSTKLEDSAMYFCASSEGLSGTEAFFGQGTRLTVV.

The rearrangement uses TRBV9 and TRBJ1-2; 12 nucleotides agree with TRBD1. This CDR3 has 15 amino acids. V dropped 0 bases and J dropped 6; count of bases not matched to a gene: 3. Germline CDR1 SGDLS, CDR2 YYNGEE. For the CDR3, the DNA is TGTGCCAGCAGCGTAGGGGACAGGGGGCGGGATGGCTACACCTTC. Translating it yields CASSVGDRGRDGYTF.

This clone was seen only once. The chain recombines TRBV7-8 with TRBJ2-5; 14 positions match TRBD2. The CDR3 length is 16 residues. CDR1 and CDR2 from the germline V gene are SGHVS and FQNEAQ. With V trimmed by 3 bases and J by 5 bases, 5 bases remained unmatched. The CDR3 spells CASSFGTSGSGETQYF. The CDR3, as DNA: TGTGCCAGCAGCTTCGGGACTAGCGGGAGCGGGGAGACCCAGTACTTC.

This chain links TRBV28 with TRBJ2-3; D remains ambiguous. The CDR3 runs to 12 residues. Trimming stripped 6 bases from V and 2 bases from J, with 6 bases between. Germline CDR1 is MDHEN and CDR2 is SYDVKM. CDR3: CASSSFTDTQYF. In DNA, the CDR3 is TGTGCCAGCAGCTCTTTCACAGATACGCAGTATTTT.

The genes are TRBV7-3 and TRBJ2-1; 8 bases are shared with TRBD2. Germline values: CDR1 SGHTA, CDR2 FQGTGA. V gave up 3 bases and J gave up 7 bases; unmatched junction bases: 8. The CDR3 runs 15 residues. The chain's CDR3 is CASSLDAGGGNEQFF. Here the CDR3 DNA reads TGTGCCAGCAGCTTGGACGCGGGAGGTGGGAATGAGCAGTTCTTC.

The chain uses TRBV2 and TRBJ2-4; tentative D call: TRBD2 (7 bases). Trimming took 4 bases from V and 4 from J, leaving 17 bases between them. This CDR3 contains 16 residues. CDR1 and CDR2 (germline): SNHLY, FYNNEI. CDR3 in amino acids: CASSGKGGGPKNIQYF. DNA of the CDR3: TGTGCCAGCAGTGGGAAGGGAGGGGGGCCGAAAAACATTCAGTACTTC.

This sequence joins TRBV7-9 and TRBJ2-1, with TRBD2 identical over 10 bases. With 0 bases clipped from V and 6 bases from J, the junction kept 2 bases outside the gene matches. The length of the CDR3 is 15 residues. Germline V gives CDR1 SEHNR, CDR2 FQNEAQ (reference sequence). The chain's CDR3 is CASSLAAGGVNEQFF. The CDR3 DNA is TGTGCCAGCAGCTTAGCAGCGGGAGGGGTCAATGAGCAGTTCTTC.

This chain joins TRBV20-1 and TRBJ2-1; 7 bases agree with TRBD1. This CDR3 has 10 residues. The germline CDR1 and CDR2 sequences are DFQATT and SNEGSKA (reference sequence). V dropped 6 bases and J dropped 14; count of bases not matched to a gene: 7. The CDR3 DNA follows: TGCAGTGCCATACAGGGGCGGGAGTTCTTC. It specifies CSAIQGREFF.

V gene TRBV4-2 combines with J gene TRBJ2-1, with D unresolved. The CDR3 spans 15 residues. The ends were cut back, 0 bases at V and 3 bases at J, with 9 bases in the middle. Germline lookup yields CDR1 LGHNA and CDR2 YNFKEQ. CDR3 DNA sequence: TGTGCCAGCAGCCAAGATCTTACGGGCTACAATGAGCAGTTCTTC. This translates into CASSQDLTGYNEQFF.

The gene calls are TRBV28 and TRBJ2-2; no clear D. V was pared by 5 bases and J by 9 bases, with 7 bases between. The CDR3 is 11 residues long. Germline lookup yields CDR1 MDHEN and CDR2 SYDVKM. CDR3 nucleotides: TGTGCCAGCAGTCAACAACGGGAGCTGTTTTTT. Amino acid sequence: CASSQQRELFF.

The chain employs TRBV5-6 and TRBJ2-7, with 8 bases that match TRBD2. The J segment lost 0 bases and the V segment lost 0 bases, leaving 11 bases of the junction unmatched. Per the germline V gene, CDR1 is SGHDT and CDR2 is YYEEEE. This CDR3 region has 18 residues. The CDR3 DNA reads as TGTGCCAGCAGCTTGGGACTAGCGTTTGTGGGTAGCTCCTACGAGCAGTACTTC. Translating gives CASSLGLAFVGSSYEQYF.

The gene calls are TRBV10-3 and TRBJ1-2, with 8 bases fitting TRBD1. The germline CDR1 and CDR2 sequences are ENHRY and SYGVKD. V lost 5 bases, J lost 4 bases, and 9 bases stayed unmatched. This CDR3 spans 15 amino acids. CDR3 nucleotides: TGTGCCATCAGTTCATTGGACAGGGCGACCTATGGCTACACCTTC. Its protein is CAISSLDRATYGYTF.

This clone was recorded only once. V gene TRBV5-1 combines with J gene TRBJ1-5; D ambiguous. CDR3 length: 15 residues. V was trimmed by 0 bases and J by 3 bases, leaving 10 bases between them. Germline-derived CDR1 and CDR2 are SGHRS and YFSETQ. This chain's CDR3 is CASSLAPGYNQPQHF. CDR3 DNA: TGCGCCAGCAGCTTGGCCCCGGGTTACAATCAGCCCCAGCATTTT.

The V call is TRBV15, the J call TRBJ1-1; tentative D call: TRBD1 (5 bases). Trimming stripped 5 bases from V and 1 base from J, with 17 bases between. The germline V gene has CDR1 LNHNV and CDR2 YYDKDF (reference sequence). The CDR3 extends over 16 amino acids. DNA of the CDR3: TGTGCCACCAGCCTTAGGGTCTTGGGGGGGAACACTGAAGCTTTCTTT. Residues: CATSLRVLGGNTEAFF.